This T cell receptor beta chain was profiled in a study of post-analysis software for immune sequencing data. Study at large: The courses of disease that were included comprised relapsing-remitting, secondary progressive and progressive-relapsing multiple sclerosis.

Study-wide results and limits: Under F measure analysis, samples from one preparation batch co-clustered strongly. Controls had lower frequencies than patients of about 5 TRBV segments, which included TRBV5-6, TRBV5-1 and TRBV20-1. Versus controls, multiple sclerosis patients showed significantly lower diversity (normalized Chao1).

The CDR3 is made up of 15 amino acids. Germline V gives CDR1 SGHTA, CDR2 FQGNSA. The V and J ends lost 1 base and 9 bases, in that order; junction bases with no gene match: 2. Details on this clonotype: What it recognizes is unknown.

Unique molecular identifiers had been added to the TCR beta cDNA libraries. T cells numbering about 0.9 to 11 million gave rise to 500,000 to 600,000 cDNA molecules. TCRdb itself ran the PCR reads through MiXCR, one entry per CDR3 protein. Counted here are 700,000 to 800,000 distinct CDR3 sequences, approximately 30% occurring once; the ten biggest clones make up 0.56%. The sample was blood. V usage is TRBV7-2 and J usage is TRBJ2-1; 14 bases match TRBD2. This TCR came from a girl under 18 with multiple sclerosis. CDR3 in DNA: TGTGCCAGCAGCTTAGAGGGACTAGCGGGAGTTGAGCAGTTCTTC. The encoded protein is CASSLEGLAGVEQFF.